This section outlines one TCR beta chain sequence together with its context. V shed 0 bases and J 1 base; nucleotides not matched to a gene: 6. Germline V lookup: CDR1 SGDLS, CDR2 YYNGEE. There are 17 residues in the CDR3. The data derive from a study of blood T cell repertoires in COVID-19. In the study overall: The analysed material was cDNA or gDNA that came from T cells, B-cell-depleted T cells, or PBMCs.

In the authors' methods: Reference gene primer amplification gave estimated nucleated cell counts. TCRdb's copy holds only in-frame clones and misses some; the assay was immunoSEQ multiplex PCR. V and J calls and clone size are as listed in that table; D and trimming were resolved from the DNA. The sample has about 150,000 clones, about 85% seen once. Exposed enrollees encountered a COVID-19 case at some point within 2 weeks before study entry. The chain links TRBV9 to TRBJ2-7; TRBD1 aligns across 11 bases. Sequences were obtained from PBMCs or T cells enriched from blood (not recorded which). This TCR was sampled from a woman aged 40-49 years who had been exposed to COVID-19. DNA of the CDR3: TGTGCCAGCAGCGTAGGATTGGACAGGGGGCTTTCCTACGAGCAGTACTTC. This gives the protein CASSVGLDRGLSYEQYF. Full variable domain (outside the CDR3, taken from reference TRBV9 and TRBJ2-7): DSGVTQTPKHLITATGQRVTLRCSPRSGDLSVYWYQQSLDQGLQFLIQYYNGEERAKGNILERFSAQQFPDLHSELNLSSLELGDSALYFCASSVGLDRGLSYEQYFGPGTRLTVT.